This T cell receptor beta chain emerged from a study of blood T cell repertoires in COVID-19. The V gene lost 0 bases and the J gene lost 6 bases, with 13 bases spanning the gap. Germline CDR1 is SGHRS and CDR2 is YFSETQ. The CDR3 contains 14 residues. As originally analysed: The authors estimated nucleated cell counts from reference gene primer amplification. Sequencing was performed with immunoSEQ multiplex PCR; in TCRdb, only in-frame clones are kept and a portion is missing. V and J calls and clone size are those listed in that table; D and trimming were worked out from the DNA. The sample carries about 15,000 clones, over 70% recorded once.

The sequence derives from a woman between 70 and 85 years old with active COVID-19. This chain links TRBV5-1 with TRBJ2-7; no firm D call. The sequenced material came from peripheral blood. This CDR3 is CASSLGQTLGEQYF. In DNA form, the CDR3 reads TGCGCCAGCAGCTTGGGGCAGACCCTAGGCGAGCAGTACTTC.